These 8 T cell receptor beta chains were sequenced from one sample in a study of cytomegalovirus exposure and HLA in healthy donors. The protocol was immunoSEQ multiplex PCR, while the TCRdb copy is restricted to in-frame clones and leaves out a portion. This repertoire shows 120,000 or so clones, around 87% found once; its top ten account for 1.4%. The sample consisted of PBMCs. The origin of the receptors is a woman aged 25 to 39 in good health and CMV-seropositive.

This CDR3 is CAWSKPGVETQYF. The DNA of the CDR3 is TGTGCCTGGAGTAAACCGGGGGTGGAGACCCAGTACTTC. The rearrangement joins TRBV30 to TRBJ2-5; a possible D gene is TRBD2 (6 bases). This CDR3 is 13 amino acids long. Between the trimmed V and J ends, which lost 2 bases and 5 bases, there was a span of 12 bases. Germline-derived CDR1 and CDR2 are GTSNPN and SVGIG (reference sequence).

CDR3 sequence (DNA): TGTGCCAGCAGTGTAGCTAGCGGGGACTGGACCTACGAGCAGTACTTC. Translating it yields CASSVASGDWTYEQYF. This chain joins TRBV6-1 and TRBJ2-7, with 9 bases that match TRBD2. After removal of 4 bases from V and 2 bases from J, the junction contained 9 bases not matched to a gene. Germline CDR1 is MNHNS and CDR2 is SASEGT. The length of the CDR3 is 16 residues.

V gene TRBV30 combines with J gene TRBJ2-7, with 10 bases matching TRBD1. Unmatched junction bases numbered 6, after V lost 3 bases and J lost 4 bases. This CDR3 comprises 14 residues. CDR1 and CDR2 from the germline V gene are GTSNPN and SVGIG (reference sequence). CDR3 DNA: TGTGCCTGGAGCGTGGGACAGGGGAGGTACGAGCAGTACTTC. This sequence encodes CAWSVGQGRYEQYF.

Note on this clone: At the DNA level, this CDR3 is encoded by other sequences in the same sample as well. The chain links TRBV28 to TRBJ1-2; 7 nucleotides agree with TRBD1. V was pared by 4 bases and J by 4 bases, with 3 bases of the junction left unmatched. This CDR3 has 13 amino acids. Germline V gives CDR1 MDHEN, CDR2 SYDVKM. In DNA form, the CDR3 reads TGTGCCAGCAGTTCAGGGGGAGTCTATGGCTACACCTTC. It encodes CASSSGGVYGYTF.

This clone was seen a few times. This chain connects TRBV28 to TRBJ1-5; 10 bases fit TRBD1. Looked up from germline, CDR1 is MDHEN and CDR2 is SYDVKM. Trimming cost V 4 bases and J 5 bases; bases outside gene matches: 2. This CDR3 region has 14 residues. In nucleotides, the CDR3 is TGTGCCAGCAGTTCGGGACAGGGGCATCAGCCCCAGCATTTT. It encodes CASSSGQGHQPQHF. Combining the CDR3 with reference TRBV28 and TRBJ1-5 gives the whole variable domain DVKVTQSSRYLVKRTGEKVFLECVQDMDHENMFWYRQDPGLGLRLIYFSYDVKMKEKGDIPEGYSVSREKKERFSLILESASTNQTSMYLCASSSGQGHQPQHFGDGTRLSIL.

This rearrangement joins TRBV7-2 to TRBJ1-5; D remains ambiguous. This CDR3 is 15 amino acids long. Germline-derived CDR1 and CDR2 are SGHTA and FQGNSA. The ends were cut back, 4 bases at V and 3 bases at J, with 13 bases in the middle. The CDR3 here is CASSSIELPNQPQHF. For the CDR3, the DNA is TGTGCCAGCAGCTCCATCGAACTACCCAATCAGCCCCAGCATTTT.

This chain links TRBV5-1 with TRBJ1-1, with D uncertain. The CDR3 length is 13 residues. CDR1 SGHRS and CDR2 YFSETQ come from the germline V gene. V shed 4 bases and J shed 2 bases, with 9 bases lying between them. Written as DNA, the CDR3 is TGCGCCAGCAGCGTGGCCCTCAACACTGAAGCTTTCTTT. Translation: CASSVALNTEAFF.

In DNA form, the CDR3 reads TGCCCTGCGATCCTCTCTGGAAACACCATATATTTT. Protein: CPAILSGNTIYF. The chain recombines TRBV5-1 with TRBJ1-3; D remains unclear. The CDR3 extends over 12 amino acids. Germline CDR1 SGHRS, CDR2 YFSETQ.